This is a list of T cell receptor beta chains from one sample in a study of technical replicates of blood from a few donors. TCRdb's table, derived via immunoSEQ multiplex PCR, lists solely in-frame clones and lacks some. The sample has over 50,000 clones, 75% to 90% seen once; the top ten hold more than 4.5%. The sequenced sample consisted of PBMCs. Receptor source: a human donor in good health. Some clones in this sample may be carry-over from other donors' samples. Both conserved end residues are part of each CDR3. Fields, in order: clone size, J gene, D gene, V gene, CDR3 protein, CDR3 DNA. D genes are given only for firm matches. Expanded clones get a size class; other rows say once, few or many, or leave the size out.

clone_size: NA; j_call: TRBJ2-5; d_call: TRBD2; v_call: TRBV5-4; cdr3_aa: CASRNPGGAGETQYF; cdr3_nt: TGTGCCAGCAGAAACCCCGGGGGGGCCGGGGAGACCCAGTACTTC
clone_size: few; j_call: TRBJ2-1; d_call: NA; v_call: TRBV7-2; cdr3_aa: CASSLGTDKGNEQFF; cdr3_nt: TGTGCCAGCAGCTTAGGCACCGATAAGGGGAATGAGCAGTTCTTC
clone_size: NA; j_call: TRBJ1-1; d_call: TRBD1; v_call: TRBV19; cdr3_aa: CASSHRGVNTEAFF; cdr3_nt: TGTGCCAGTAGTCACAGGGGGGTGAACACTGAAGCTTTCTTT
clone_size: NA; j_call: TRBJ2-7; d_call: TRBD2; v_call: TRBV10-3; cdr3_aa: CAISEARTSGEQYF; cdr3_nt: TGTGCCATCAGTGAGGCCCGGACTAGCGGCGAGCAGTACTTC
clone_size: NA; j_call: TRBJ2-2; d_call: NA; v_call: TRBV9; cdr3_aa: CASSVAVTGELFF; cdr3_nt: TGTGCCAGCAGCGTAGCAGTCACCGGGGAGCTGTTTTTT
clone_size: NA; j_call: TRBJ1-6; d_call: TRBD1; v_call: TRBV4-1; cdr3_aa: CASSPTGGRNSPLHF; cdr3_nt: TGCGCCAGCAGCCCGACAGGGGGAAGAAATTCACCCCTCCACTTT
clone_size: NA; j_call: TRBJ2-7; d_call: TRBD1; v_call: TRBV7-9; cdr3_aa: CASSLGTGPEQYF; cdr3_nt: TGTGCCAGCAGCTTAGGGACAGGGCCCGAGCAGTACTTC
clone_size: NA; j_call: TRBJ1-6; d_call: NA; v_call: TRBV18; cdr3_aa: CASSPPEGDGSPLHF; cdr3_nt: TGTGCCAGCTCACCACCGGAGGGCGACGGTTCACCCCTCCACTTT
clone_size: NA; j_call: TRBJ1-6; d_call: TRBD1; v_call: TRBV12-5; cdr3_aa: CASGGTARDSPLHF; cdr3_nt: TGTGCTAGTGGGGGGACAGCAAGGGATTCACCCCTCCACTTT
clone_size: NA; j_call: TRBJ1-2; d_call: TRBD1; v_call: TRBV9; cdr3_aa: CASSGDRGLGSYTF; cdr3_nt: TGTGCCAGCAGCGGGGACAGGGGTTTAGGTAGCTACACCTTC
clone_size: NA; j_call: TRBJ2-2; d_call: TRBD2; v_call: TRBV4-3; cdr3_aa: CASSPRGASGRENTGELFF; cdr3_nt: TGCGCCAGCAGCCCCCGTGGGGCTAGCGGGAGGGAGAACACCGGGGAGCTGTTTTTT
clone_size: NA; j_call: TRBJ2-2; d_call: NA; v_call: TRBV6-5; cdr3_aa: CASSYAQLDGELFF; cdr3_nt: TGTGCCAGCAGTTACGCACAGCTCGACGGGGAGCTGTTTTTT
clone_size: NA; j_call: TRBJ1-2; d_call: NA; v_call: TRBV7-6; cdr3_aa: CASSPGQLPLYGYTF; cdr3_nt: TGTGCCAGCAGCCCAGGACAGTTACCTCTCTATGGCTACACCTTC
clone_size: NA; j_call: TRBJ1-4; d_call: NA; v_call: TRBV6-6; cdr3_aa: CASSPRGEKLFF; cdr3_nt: TGTGCCAGCAGCCCCAGGGGCGAAAAACTGTTTTTT
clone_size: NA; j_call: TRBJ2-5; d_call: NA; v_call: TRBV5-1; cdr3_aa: CASSFGETQYF; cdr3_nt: TGCGCCAGCAGCTTCGGGGAGACCCAGTACTTC
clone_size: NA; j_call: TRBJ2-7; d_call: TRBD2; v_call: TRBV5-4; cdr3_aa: CASSLKLAGVPYEQYF; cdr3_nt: TGTGCCAGCAGCCTAAAACTAGCGGGAGTACCCTACGAGCAGTACTTC
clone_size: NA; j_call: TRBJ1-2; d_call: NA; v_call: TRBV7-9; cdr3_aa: CASSSWGHYGYTF; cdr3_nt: TGTGCCAGCAGCTCGTGGGGGCACTATGGCTACACCTTC
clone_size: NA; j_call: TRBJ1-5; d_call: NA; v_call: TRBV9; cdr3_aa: CASSGGTTHQPQHF; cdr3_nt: TGTGCCAGCAGCGGGGGGACAACCCATCAGCCCCAGCATTTT
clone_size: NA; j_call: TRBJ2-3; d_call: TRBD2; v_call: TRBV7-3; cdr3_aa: CASSAFGDSGFTDTQYF; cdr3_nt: TGTGCCAGCAGCGCCTTCGGGGATAGCGGGTTCACAGATACGCAGTATTTT
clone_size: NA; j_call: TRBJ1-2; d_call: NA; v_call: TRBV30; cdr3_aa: CAWSVYSGYGYTF; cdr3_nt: TGTGCCTGGAGTGTATACAGTGGCTATGGCTACACCTTC
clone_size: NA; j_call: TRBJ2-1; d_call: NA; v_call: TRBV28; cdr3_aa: CASSRSGYEQFF; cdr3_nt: TGTGCCAGCAGCCGCAGTGGCTATGAGCAGTTCTTC
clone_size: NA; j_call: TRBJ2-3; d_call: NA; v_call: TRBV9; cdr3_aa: CASSAGFQPTPDTQYF; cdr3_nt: TGTGCCAGCAGCGCCGGGTTCCAACCCACCCCAGATACGCAGTATTTT
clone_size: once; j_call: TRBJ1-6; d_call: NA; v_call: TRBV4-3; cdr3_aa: CASSQGRSSYNSPLHF; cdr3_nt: TGCGCCAGCAGCCAGGGGCGTAGCTCGTATAATTCACCCCTCCACTTT
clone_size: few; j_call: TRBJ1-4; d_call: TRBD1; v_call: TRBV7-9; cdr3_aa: CASSSTGVTNEKLFF; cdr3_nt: TGTGCCAGCAGCTCGACAGGGGTAACTAATGAAAAACTGTTTTTT
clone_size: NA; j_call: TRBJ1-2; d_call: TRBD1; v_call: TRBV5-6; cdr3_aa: CASTRTGEDYYGYTF; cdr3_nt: TGTGCCAGCACCAGGACAGGCGAAGATTACTATGGCTACACCTTC
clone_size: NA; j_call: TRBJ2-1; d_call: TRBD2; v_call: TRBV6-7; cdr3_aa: CASSYSIAGRPSETYNEQFF; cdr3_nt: TGTGCCAGCAGTTACTCGATAGCGGGAAGACCTTCAGAAACCTACAATGAGCAGTTCTTC
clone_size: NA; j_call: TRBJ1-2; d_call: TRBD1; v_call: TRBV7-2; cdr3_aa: CASSRDRDYGYTF; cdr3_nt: TGTGCCAGCAGCCGGGACAGGGACTATGGCTACACCTTC
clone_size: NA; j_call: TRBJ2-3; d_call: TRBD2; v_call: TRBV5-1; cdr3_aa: CASSLGTSGTDTQYF; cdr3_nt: TGCGCCAGCAGCTTAGGGACTAGCGGCACAGATACGCAGTATTTT
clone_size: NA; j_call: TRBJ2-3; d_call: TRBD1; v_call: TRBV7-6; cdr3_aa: CASSPGTGGRGTDTQYF; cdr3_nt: TGTGCCAGCAGCCCCGGGACAGGGGGCAGGGGCACAGATACGCAGTATTTT
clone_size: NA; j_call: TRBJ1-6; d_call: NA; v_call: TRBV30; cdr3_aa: CAWSLLYNSPLHF; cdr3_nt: TGTGCCTGGAGTCTCCTCTATAATTCACCCCTCCACTTT
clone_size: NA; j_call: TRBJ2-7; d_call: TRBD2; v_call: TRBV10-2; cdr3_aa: CASSALAGAGSYEQYF; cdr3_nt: TGCGCCAGCAGTGCGCTAGCGGGAGCTGGTTCCTACGAGCAGTACTTC
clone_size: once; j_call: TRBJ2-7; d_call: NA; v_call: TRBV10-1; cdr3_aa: CASRKREQYF; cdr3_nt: TGCGCCAGCCGAAAGCGCGAGCAGTACTTC
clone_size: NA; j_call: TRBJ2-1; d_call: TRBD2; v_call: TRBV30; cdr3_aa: CAWSVGGDFEEQFF; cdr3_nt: TGTGCCTGGAGTGTGGGGGGGGATTTCGAAGAGCAGTTCTTC
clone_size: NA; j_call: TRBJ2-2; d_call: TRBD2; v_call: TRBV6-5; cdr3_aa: CASSLAGGPPGELFF; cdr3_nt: TGTGCCAGCAGTTTGGCGGGGGGGCCGCCCGGGGAGCTGTTTTTT
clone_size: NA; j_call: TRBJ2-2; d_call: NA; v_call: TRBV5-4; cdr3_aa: CASSFWASSAGELFF; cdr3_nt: TGTGCCAGCAGCTTCTGGGCTAGCTCGGCCGGGGAGCTGTTTTTT
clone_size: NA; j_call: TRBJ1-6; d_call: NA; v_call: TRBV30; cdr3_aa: CAWSAERSPLHF; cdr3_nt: TGTGCCTGGAGTGCGGAGCGGTCACCCCTCCACTTT
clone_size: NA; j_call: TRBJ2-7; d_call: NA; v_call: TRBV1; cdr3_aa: CTSSQASGRWMDEQYF; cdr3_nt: TGCACCAGCAGCCAAGCCAGCGGGAGGTGGATGGACGAGCAGTACTTC
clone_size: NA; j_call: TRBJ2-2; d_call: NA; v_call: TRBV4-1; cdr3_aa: CASSQDPGLTGELFF; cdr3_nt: TGCGCCAGCAGCCAAGATCCCGGACTCACCGGGGAGCTGTTTTTT
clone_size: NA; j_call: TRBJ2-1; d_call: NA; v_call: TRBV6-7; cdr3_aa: CASSPTGLPSSYNEQFF; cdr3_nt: TGTGCCAGCAGCCCGACGGGACTTCCAAGCTCCTACAATGAGCAGTTCTTC
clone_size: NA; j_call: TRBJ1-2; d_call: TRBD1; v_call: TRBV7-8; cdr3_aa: CASRRQGLYGYTF; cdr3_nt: TGTGCCAGCAGGAGACAGGGCCTCTATGGCTACACCTTC
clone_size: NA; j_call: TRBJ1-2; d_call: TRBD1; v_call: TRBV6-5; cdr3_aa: CASTKGQDYGYTF; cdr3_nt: TGTGCCAGCACCAAAGGACAGGACTATGGCTACACCTTC
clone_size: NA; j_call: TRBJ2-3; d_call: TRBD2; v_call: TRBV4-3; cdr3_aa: CASSQEASGGADTQYF; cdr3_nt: TGCGCCAGCAGCCAAGAGGCTAGCGGGGGGGCAGATACGCAGTATTTT
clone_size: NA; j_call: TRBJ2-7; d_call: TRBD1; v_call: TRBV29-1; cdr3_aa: CSVSGQGAAYEQYF; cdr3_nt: TGCAGCGTTTCCGGACAGGGGGCTGCCTACGAGCAGTACTTC
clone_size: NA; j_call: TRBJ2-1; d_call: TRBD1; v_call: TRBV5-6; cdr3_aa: CASSWGQGTYNEQFF; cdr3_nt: TGTGCCAGCAGCTGGGGACAGGGGACCTACAATGAGCAGTTCTTC
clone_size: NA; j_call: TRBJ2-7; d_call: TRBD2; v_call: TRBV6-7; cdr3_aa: CASSYSLREEYEQYF; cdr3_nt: TGTGCCAGCAGTTACTCCTTGCGGGAGGAATACGAGCAGTACTTC
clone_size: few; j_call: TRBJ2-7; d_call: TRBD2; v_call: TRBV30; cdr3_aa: CAWSPGGYEQYF; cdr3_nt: TGTGCCTGGAGCCCGGGGGGCTACGAGCAGTACTTC